The rows below give T cell receptor beta chains drawn from one sample of a study of blood T cell repertoires in COVID-19. Repertoires were generated with immunoSEQ multiplex PCR, while TCRdb's copy carries only in-frame clones and drops some. The data hold about 140,000 clones, with roughly four fifths observed a single time. The source material was peripheral blood. The receptors stem from an elderly woman with acute or convalescent COVID-19. CDR3s include the opening cysteine and the closing phenylalanine or tryptophan. D genes are given only for firm matches. Not all rows give a size; the values are once, few, many and, for expanded clones, a class.

V	D	size	J	DNA	CDR3
TRBV7-9	NA	NA	TRBJ2-1	TGTGCCAGCAGCCCCTATGACAGGAATGAGCAGTTCTTC	CASSPYDRNEQFF
TRBV23-1	NA	NA	TRBJ2-2	TGCGCCAGCTCCCCGGGCGGGATCACCGGGGAGCTGTTTTTT	CASSPGGITGELFF
TRBV7-9	NA	NA	TRBJ2-1	TGTGCCAGCAGCTTACCAAACCGGGACACCCTCCCCTACAATGAGCAGTTCTTC	CASSLPNRDTLPYNEQFF
TRBV2	NA	NA	TRBJ2-2	TGTGCCATCATATCCCGGACAGAGGGAGCCGGGGAGCTGTTTTTT	CAIISRTEGAGELFF
TRBV5-3	TRBD2	NA	TRBJ2-1	TGTGCCAGAAGCCTGCGATGGGGGGGGAATGAGCAGTTCTTC	CARSLRWGGNEQFF
TRBV6-5	TRBD2	once	TRBJ2-5	TGTGCCAGCAGTTACAACCGGGAGGGCCAGGGAGAGACCCAGTACTTC	CASSYNREGQGETQYF
TRBV3-1/TRBV3-2	TRBD2	NA	TRBJ2-4	TGTGCCAGCAGCCAAGTGGCGGGGGGGCTCCTAAACATTCAGTACTTC	CASSQVAGGLLNIQYF
TRBV4-1	TRBD2	NA	TRBJ2-3	TGCGCCAGCAGCCAATACACTAGCGGGGGGACAGATACGCAGTATTTT	CASSQYTSGGTDTQYF
TRBV2	TRBD1	once	TRBJ2-7	TGTGCCAGCAAACAACAGGGGTACCCCTACGAGCAGTACTTC	CASKQQGYPYEQYF
TRBV10-1	NA	NA	TRBJ1-1	TGCGCCAGCAGTGCCAGGGAAAAGACATCAGCTTTCTTT	CASSAREKTSAFF
TRBV28	NA	once	TRBJ2-7	TGTGCCTGTCTGGGGGCGTCCTACGAGCAGTACTTC	CACLGASYEQYF
TRBV6-6	TRBD1	NA	TRBJ1-1	TGTGCCAGCAGGCAGGACAGGACGGACACTGAAGCTTTCTTT	CASRQDRTDTEAFF
TRBV29-1	NA	NA	TRBJ1-5	TGCAGCGTCGTAGCAGGAGAGGGCTATCAGCCCCAGCATTTT	CSVVAGEGYQPQHF
TRBV27	NA	NA	TRBJ1-5	TGTGCCAGCAGTTTGTCAGGGATGGATCAGCCCCAGCATTTT	CASSLSGMDQPQHF
TRBV6-5	NA	NA	TRBJ1-1	TGTGCCAGCAGCCCAATGGGCGTAAGGACTGAAGCTTTCTTT	CASSPMGVRTEAFF
TRBV28	NA	NA	TRBJ1-1	TGTGCCAGCAAGGGAGAGAGGTACACTGAAGCTTTCTTT	CASKGERYTEAFF
TRBV10-3	TRBD1	NA	TRBJ1-2	TGTGCCACCCAGGACAGGGGGCTGTATGGCTACACCTTC	CATQDRGLYGYTF